This passage covers 27 T cell receptor beta chains from one sample sequenced in a study of blood T cells in healthy people across ages. PCR was performed a second time for 7 to 11 cycles using a sample-barcoded 5' primer and a J-beta primer mix. TCRdb fed the 5' RACE reads into MiXCR, producing one record per CDR3 protein. Of about 1,600,000 distinct CDR3 sequences listed, 42% were seen once; the top ten hold less than 8%. The sample comprised blood. The source is a woman between 18 and 29 years old in good health.

This clonotype was seen only a few times. A read error is possible here, since a much larger clone lies one base away. V gene TRBV29-1 combines with J gene TRBJ2-5; 8 positions agree with TRBD2. The ends lost 0 bases at V and 11 bases at J; junction bases unmatched: 14. The CDR3 extends over 15 amino acids. The germline V gene has CDR1 SQVTM and CDR2 ANQGSEA. The CDR3 region has the DNA TGCAGCGTTGAAGATGTACCGAGCGGGAGAGGGGAGCAGTACTTC. Protein sequence: CSVEDVPSGRGEQYF.

The J gene is TRBJ2-7, the V gene TRBV12-3 or TRBV12-4; 8 bases agree with TRBD1. The CDR3 extends over 14 amino acids. V lost 4 bases to trimming and J lost 3 bases; unmatched junction nucleotides: 5. In nucleotides, the CDR3 is TGTGCCAGCAGTTCTGCAGGGGGCGACTACGAGCAGTACTTC. This codes for CASSSAGGDYEQYF.

Written as DNA, the CDR3 is TGCGCCAGCAGCTTGGCCACAACCACTGAAGCTTTCTTT. This sequence encodes CASSLATTTEAFF. V is TRBV5-1 and J is TRBJ1-1; D is undetermined. V lost 0 bases and J 4 bases, leaving 7 bases between the germline ends. The germline CDR1 and CDR2 sequences are SGHRS and YFSETQ. The CDR3 loop spans 13 amino acids. The full variable domain, in which reference TRBV5-1 and TRBJ1-1 provide the parts outside the CDR3, is KAGVTQTPRYLIKTRGQQVTLSCSPISGHRSVSWYQQTPGQGLQFLFEYFSETQRNKGNFPGRFSGRQFSNSRSEMNVSTLELGDSALYLCASSLATTTEAFFGQGTRLTVV.

DNA for the CDR3: TGCGCCAGCAGCCAACCAACAGGGGAAACACCCCTCCACTTT. This sequence encodes CASSQPTGETPLHF. The rearrangement uses TRBV4-1 and TRBJ1-6; 7 bases are a match to TRBD1. V shed 2 bases and J 11 bases; nucleotides not matched to a gene: 6. The CDR3 consists of 14 residues. CDR1 MGHRA and CDR2 YSYEKL come from the germline V gene.

This clonotype has a handful of counts. The V gene is TRBV12-3 or TRBV12-4, the J gene TRBJ2-7, with D possibly being TRBD1 (6 bases). Trimming stripped 6 bases from V and 0 bases from J, with 15 bases between. The CDR3 extends over 15 amino acids. The CDR3 loop reads CASSQQGSRSYEQYF. CDR3 DNA: TGTGCCAGCAGCCAACAGGGAAGTCGCTCCTACGAGCAGTACTTC.

The genes are TRBV2 and TRBJ1-5; the D gene is possibly TRBD1 (6 bases). Germline V gene data show CDR1 as SNHLY and CDR2 as FYNNEI. CDR3 length: 15 residues. Trimming pared 2 bases from V and 5 bases from J, leaving 13 bases between. DNA of the CDR3: TGTGCCAGCAGTGAATGGGGGCGGTTGGATCAGCCCCAGCATTTT. The encoded protein is CASSEWGRLDQPQHF.

The chain links TRBV13 to TRBJ2-3, with no clear D. The V and J ends lost 5 bases and 0 bases respectively, with 15 bases between them. The germline V gene has CDR1 PRHDT and CDR2 FYEKMQ (reference sequence). The CDR3 runs to 16 residues. The CDR3 bases are TGTGCCAGCAGCGGTAGTGCGGAATCTAGCACAGATACGCAGTATTTT. As protein: CASSGSAESSTDTQYF. Supplemented by reference TRBV13 and TRBJ2-3, the full variable domain reads AAGVIQSPRHLIKEKRETATLKCYPIPRHDTVYWYQQGPGQDPQFLISFYEKMQSDKGSIPDRFSAQQFSDYHSELNMSSLELGDSALYFCASSGSAESSTDTQYFGPGTRLTVL.

V and J are TRBV3-1 and TRBJ2-1, with 9 nucleotides matching TRBD2. V dropped 5 bases and J dropped 7; count of bases not matched to a gene: 9. In germline, CDR1 is LGHDT, CDR2 YNNKEL (reference sequence). CDR3 size: 15 residues. This chain's CDR3 is CASSVTGTSTNEQFF. CDR3 DNA: TGTGCCAGCAGCGTAACCGGGACTAGCACTAATGAGCAGTTCTTC.

The chain joins TRBV12-3 or TRBV12-4 to TRBJ2-1; 7 bases line up with TRBD2. The CDR3 loop spans 15 amino acids. J lost 10 bases, V lost 3 bases, and 12 bases had no gene match. CDR3 in DNA: TGTGCCAGCAGTTTCTCTAGCGGCCCGGCCAAGGAGCAGTTCTTC. It is translated as CASSFSSGPAKEQFF.

The chain recombines TRBV5-1 with TRBJ2-1; 7 positions match TRBD1. The trim removed 0 bases at V and 7 bases at J, leaving 10 bases unmatched. The CDR3 is 16 amino acids. Germline loops: CDR1 SGHRS, CDR2 YFSETQ. Written as DNA, the CDR3 is TGCGCCAGCAGCTTGGCGCCGGGACAGTCCCAAAATGAGCAGTTCTTC. This translates into CASSLAPGQSQNEQFF.

This clonotype was counted between two and nine times. V is TRBV20-1 and J is TRBJ2-3; D possibly corresponds to TRBD2 (5 bases). The CDR3 has 14 residues. Germline lookup yields CDR1 DFQATT and CDR2 SNEGSKA (reference sequence). The ends were cut back, 3 bases at V and 2 bases at J, with 12 bases in the middle. CDR3 DNA: TGCAGTGCTAGCCGGCCAGCGGTCACAGATACGCAGTATTTT. Translating it yields CSASRPAVTDTQYF.

Details on this clonotype: A read error may produce the germline difference seen at one junction end. The CDR3 DNA reads as TGTGCCATCAGTTTACCGGGGGAGCTGTTTTTT. It translates to CAISLPGELFF. The chain couples TRBV12-3 or TRBV12-4 to TRBJ2-2; no clear D gene. There are 11 residues in the CDR3.

As regards this clonotype: This clone may be a read error of a much larger clone one base away. J is TRBJ2-7 and V is TRBV25-1; D gene ambiguous. V was trimmed by 7 bases and J by 7 bases, leaving 8 bases between them. This CDR3 contains 10 residues. The germline V gene has CDR1 MGHDK and CDR2 SYGVNS. DNA for the CDR3: TGTGCCAGCAAGTACAATGAGCAGTACTTC. Encoded protein: CASKYNEQYF.

The V call is TRBV7-9, the J call TRBJ2-5; D may match TRBD1 or TRBD2 (5 bases each). The CDR3 covers 15 residues. In germline, CDR1 is SEHNR, CDR2 FQNEAQ (reference sequence). Trimming took off 0 bases at V and 11 bases at J, with 19 bases between the two ends. The CDR3 DNA follows: TGTGCCAGCAGCTTAGCCCACTGGACATTAGGGGAGCAGTACTTC. It codes for CASSLAHWTLGEQYF.

DNA for the CDR3: TGTGCCAGCAGCGGGCTGGGGGAAAACATTCAGTACTTC. Its translation: CASSGLGENIQYF. The chain couples TRBV7-2 to TRBJ2-4; tentatively, D is TRBD1 or TRBD2 (5 bases each). With 5 bases removed from V and 5 bases from J, the gap between germline ends came to 10 bases. Germline V gene data show CDR1 as SGHTA and CDR2 as FQGNSA. CDR3 length equals 13 residues.

This chain links TRBV4-1 with TRBJ2-7, with 7 bases identical to TRBD2. Germline CDR1 is MGHRA and CDR2 is YSYEKL. Trimming at V came to 8 bases and at J to 2 bases, leaving 12 bases not matched to a gene. There are 15 residues in the CDR3. CDR3 residues: CASRGRGLSTYEQYF. As DNA, the CDR3 is TGCGCCAGCCGAGGGAGGGGCCTCAGCACCTACGAGCAGTACTTC.

The chain is built from TRBV7-2 and TRBJ2-5; TRBD1 agrees at 11 bases. Trimming removed 10 bases from V and 3 bases from J; junction bases left unmatched: 7. This CDR3 contains 14 residues. In germline, CDR1 is SGHTA, CDR2 FQGNSA. The chain's CDR3 is CATADRGPKETQYF. CDR3 nucleotide sequence: TGTGCCACTGCGGACAGGGGGCCAAAAGAGACCCAGTACTTC.

The chain is built from TRBV6-1 and TRBJ1-5; possibly TRBD1 for D (6 bases). The CDR3 runs to 19 residues. The V and J ends lost 6 bases and 3 bases respectively, with 27 bases between them. The germline V gene has CDR1 MNHNS and CDR2 SASEGT. Written as DNA, the CDR3 is TGTGCCAGCAGGGAGCGGGCAGGGGCTCTGGGAGGAAACAATCAGCCCCAGCATTTT. The encoded protein is CASRERAGALGGNNQPQHF.

In this sample, this clonotype turned up a few times. The V gene is TRBV5-1, the J gene TRBJ2-1; 10 positions match TRBD2. CDR1 is SGHRS and CDR2 is YFSETQ in the germline V gene. The trim removed 3 bases at V and 10 bases at J, leaving 7 bases unmatched. This CDR3 has 14 amino acids. CDR3 region: CASSYGTSVKEQFF. Here the CDR3 DNA reads TGCGCCAGCAGCTACGGGACTAGCGTCAAAGAGCAGTTCTTC.

CDR3 nucleotide sequence: TGTGCCTGGGTCAACTTATTGAGGGGGCGCGAGTTCAGTGGCTACACCTTC. Translation: CAWVNLLRGREFSGYTF. The chain recombines TRBV30 with TRBJ1-2; 7 bases match TRBD1. Germline lookup yields CDR1 GTSNPN and CDR2 SVGIG (reference sequence). The CDR3 totals 17 residues. Trimming at V came to 5 bases and at J to 7 bases, leaving 22 bases not matched to a gene.

This clonotype showed up just once. This chain links TRBV4-2 with TRBJ2-1; D perhaps matches TRBD2 (7 bases). TRBJ2-7 explains the end of the DNA better; the J call may be wrong. Germline assignment: CDR1 LGHNA and CDR2 YNFKEQ. The CDR3 totals 15 residues. The CDR3 region is CASSPGALALNEQYF. The DNA of the CDR3 is TGTGCCAGCAGCCCGGGGGCACTAGCGTTGAATGAGCAGTACTTC.

A single count supports this clonotype. J is TRBJ2-1 and V is TRBV20-1; 8 bases are a match to TRBD2. Per the germline V gene, CDR1 is DFQATT and CDR2 is SNEGSKA (reference sequence). The CDR3 loop spans 12 amino acids. V gave up 3 bases and J gave up 6 bases; unmatched junction bases: 1. The CDR3 region is CSASSGSNEQFF. In DNA form, the CDR3 reads TGCAGTGCTAGCAGCGGGAGCAATGAGCAGTTCTTC.

The rearrangement uses TRBV5-1 and TRBJ1-4, with D possibly matching TRBD1 (5 bases). Trimming cost V 0 bases and J 2 bases, with 14 bases left between them. Germline loops: CDR1 SGHRS, CDR2 YFSETQ. The CDR3 covers 17 residues. CDR3 amino acids: CASSLGRTLVTNEKLFF. The CDR3 DNA sequence: TGCGCCAGCAGCTTGGGAAGGACACTCGTCACTAATGAAAAACTGTTTTTT. Filled out from reference TRBV5-1 and TRBJ1-4, the complete variable domain reads KAGVTQTPRYLIKTRGQQVTLSCSPISGHRSVSWYQQTPGQGLQFLFEYFSETQRNKGNFPGRFSGRQFSNSRSEMNVSTLELGDSALYLCASSLGRTLVTNEKLFFGSGTQLSVL.

There are a few counts of this clonotype. This chain joins TRBV9 and TRBJ1-4; TRBD1 matches at 9 bases. J lost 0 bases, V lost 2 bases, and 2 bases had no gene match. The CDR3 has 16 amino acids. Germline V lookup: CDR1 SGDLS, CDR2 YYNGEE. This chain's CDR3 is CASSVGQGTTNEKLFF. DNA of the CDR3: TGTGCCAGCAGCGTTGGACAGGGGACAACTAATGAAAAACTGTTTTTT.

This clonotype was picked up a small number of times. This sequence joins TRBV30 and TRBJ2-7, with D perhaps given as TRBD1 or TRBD2 (6 bases each). In germline, CDR1 is GTSNPN, CDR2 SVGIG (reference sequence). With 0 bases removed from V and 2 bases from J, the gap between germline ends came to 11 bases. The CDR3 length is 14 residues. CDR3 sequence (DNA): TGTGCCTGGAGTGTCGGGGGCTCGACCTACGAGCAGTACTTC. It yields the protein CAWSVGGSTYEQYF.

The rearrangement uses TRBV7-8 and TRBJ1-2; 11 nucleotides agree with TRBD1. V lost 5 bases to trimming and J lost 4 bases; unmatched junction nucleotides: 3. The CDR3 length is 14 residues. Germline V lookup: CDR1 SGHVS, CDR2 FQNEAQ. CDR3 loop: CASSQGQGVYGYTF. In DNA form, the CDR3 reads TGTGCCAGCAGCCAGGGACAGGGGGTCTATGGCTACACCTTC.

The chain recombines TRBV27 with TRBJ1-6; D is undetermined. The V end lost 5 bases, the J end lost 13 bases, and 9 bases lay between the germline ends. Per germline, CDR1 MNHEY and CDR2 SMNVEV (reference sequence). CDR3 size: 11 residues. The CDR3 DNA reads as TGTGCCAGCAGTGCCCTCGGGCCCCTCCACTTT. Protein: CASSALGPLHF.